This TCR beta chain was identified in a study of neoadjuvant anti-PD-1 for oral cavity cancer. Across the study: Most patients had three to four biweekly doses of 3 mg/kg nivolumab before resection. Patients without progression received a fourth nivolumab dose around day 43, then surgical resection on days 50-56. Study conclusions and caveats: Higher pretreatment Treg/Th17 ratios tracked higher pretreatment blood clonality.

Concerning this clone: Its antigen is unknown.

Only in-frame clones appear in the TCRdb table, and some are missing; sequencing was by immunoSEQ multiplex PCR. The sample gives some 33,000 clones, 85% to 90% of which show up once; 3.5% is in the top ten. No culture or expansion preceded analysis of these blood cells. The germline V gene encodes CDR1 SGHDT and CDR2 YYEEEE. Trimming left V 1 base short and J 3 bases short, with 13 bases between. This CDR3 spans 15 amino acids. J is TRBJ2-5 and V is TRBV5-6; D may match TRBD1 or TRBD2 (5 bases each). The TCR originated in a person between 35 and 79 years old with oral cavity squamous cell carcinoma. The sample consisted of PBMCs, taken before nivolumab (anti-PD-1) treatment. DNA for the CDR3: TGTGCCAGCAGCTTGCCCTATGGGGGAAAAGAGACCCAGTACTTC. It encodes CASSLPYGGKETQYF. Full variable domain (outside the CDR3, taken from reference TRBV5-6 and TRBJ2-5): DAGVTQSPTHLIKTRGQQVTLRCSPKSGHDTVSWYQQALGQGPQFIFQYYEEEERQRGNFPDRFSGHQFPNYSSELNVNALLLGDSALYLCASSLPYGGKETQYFGPGTRLLVL.